Listed here are 22 T cell receptor beta chains from one sample, sequenced in a study of CD8 T cells in Susac syndrome. It was with random hexamers that roughly 0.5 to 1 ug RNA was reverse transcribed. TCRdb ran MiXCR on the immunoSEQ multiplex PCR reads and lists one entry per CDR3 protein. The sample records over 95,000 distinct CDR3 sequences, about 93% being singletons. Specimen: CD4+ T cells from PBMCs. These receptors all stem from a human donor in good health.

The chain couples TRBV4-3 to TRBJ2-7; D may be TRBD1 (5 bases). The CDR3 is 15 residues long. Germline CDR1 reads LGHNA; CDR2 reads YSLEER. V was clipped by 1 base and J by 0 bases, with 10 bases between them. The CDR3 here is CASSQGTGLSYEQYF. As DNA, the CDR3 is TGCGCCAGCAGCCAAGGAACAGGCCTCTCCTACGAGCAGTACTTC.

The rearrangement links TRBV7-3 to TRBJ1-3; 7 bases map to TRBD1. In germline, CDR1 is SGHTA, CDR2 FQGTGA. The CDR3 runs to 17 residues. V lost 5 bases, J lost 0 bases, and 10 bases stayed unmatched. The chain's CDR3 is CASSLHTQGTSGNTIYF. The CDR3 DNA reads as TGTGCCAGCAGCCTCCACACACAGGGGACCTCTGGAAACACCATATATTTT.

The gene calls are TRBV20-1 and TRBJ2-7; possibly TRBD1 for D (6 bases). The germline V gene has CDR1 DFQATT and CDR2 SNEGSKA (reference sequence). The CDR3 covers 15 residues. The V end lost 0 bases, the J end lost 0 bases, and 12 bases lay between the germline ends. The chain's CDR3 is CSARDLAGVSYEQYF. The CDR3 DNA reads TGCAGTGCTAGAGATTTGGCAGGGGTCTCCTACGAGCAGTACTTC.

V and J are TRBV6-5 and TRBJ1-1, with TRBD1 as a possible D gene (5 bases). The CDR3 has 14 residues. V lost 6 bases and J 5 bases, leaving 16 bases between the germline ends. CDR1 MNHEY and CDR2 SVGAGI come from the germline V gene. This CDR3 reads CASRRAQGWTEAFF. The CDR3 DNA is TGTGCCAGCAGAAGAGCGCAGGGTTGGACTGAAGCTTTCTTT.

This chain connects TRBV20-1 to TRBJ2-5; 7 nucleotides line up with TRBD2. Germline-derived CDR1 and CDR2 are DFQATT and SNEGSKA (reference sequence). The CDR3 contains 13 residues. The J segment lost 11 bases and the V segment lost 0 bases, leaving 9 bases of the junction unmatched. The DNA for the CDR3 is TGCAGTGCTAGAGATGATTTGAGCGGGACTCAGTACTTC. Its protein product is CSARDDLSGTQYF.

The chain is built from TRBV5-1 and TRBJ1-1; D may be TRBD1 (5 bases). The V and J ends lost 4 bases and 0 bases respectively, with 16 bases between them. Germline CDR1 reads SGHRS; CDR2 reads YFSETQ. This CDR3 region has 16 residues. CDR3 DNA: TGCGCCAGCAGCCTGATTTCCGGGGCCCTGAACACTGAAGCTTTCTTT. Its translation: CASSLISGALNTEAFF.

The rearrangement links TRBV7-2 to TRBJ1-1, with 8 bases identical to TRBD1. Germline lookup yields CDR1 SGHTA and CDR2 FQGNSA. CDR3 length: 14 amino acids. J lost 5 bases, V lost 5 bases, and 7 bases had no gene match. CDR3 nucleotides: TGTGCCAGCAGCACCAGGACAGGGAGAACTGAAGCTTTCTTT. It yields the protein CASSTRTGRTEAFF. Full variable domain (missing parts from reference TRBV7-2 and TRBJ1-1): GAGVSQSPSNKVTEKGKDVELRCDPISGHTALYWYRQSLGQGLEFLIYFQGNSAPDKSGLPSDRFSAERTGGSVSTLTIQRTQQEDSAVYLCASSTRTGRTEAFFGQGTRLTVV.

The chain is built from TRBV4-3 and TRBJ2-2; TRBD2 matches at 12 bases. There are 17 residues in the CDR3. Germline V CDR1 and CDR2: LGHNA, YSLEER. V was clipped by 0 bases and J by 8 bases; unmatched bases: 7. In DNA form, the CDR3 reads TGCGCCAGCAGCCAAGATCCTAGCGGGAGGGCCGTTGGGGAGCTGTTTTTT. This codes for CASSQDPSGRAVGELFF.

The V and J genes are TRBV2 and TRBJ2-2; D is unclear. The CDR3 covers 15 residues. Germline lookup yields CDR1 SNHLY and CDR2 FYNNEI. With 4 bases removed from V and 0 bases from J, the gap between germline ends came to 9 bases. As DNA, the CDR3 is TGTGCCAGCAGTGTGTGGCAGACGAACACCGGGGAGCTGTTTTTT. This translates into CASSVWQTNTGELFF.

This chain connects TRBV27 to TRBJ2-1; D is perhaps TRBD1 or TRBD2 (5 bases each). V lost 0 bases to trimming and J lost 7 bases, with 13 bases between them. The germline gives CDR1 MNHEY, CDR2 SMNVEV (reference sequence). The CDR3 is made up of 15 amino acids. DNA of the CDR3: TGTGCCAGCAGTTTATCAGGCCCCTGGGGGAATGAGCAGTTCTTC. Protein sequence: CASSLSGPWGNEQFF.

Here the CDR3 reads CASSFQGATDTQYF. CDR3 DNA sequence: TGTGCCAGCAGCTTTCAGGGGGCCACAGATACGCAGTATTTT. The V and J genes are TRBV5-4 and TRBJ2-3; 8 bases align to TRBD1. CDR3 size: 14 residues. The V and J ends lost 2 bases and 2 bases, in that order; junction bases with no gene match: 1. CDR1 and CDR2 (germline): SGHNT, YYREEE (reference sequence).

The CDR3 loop is CASKRERSYNEQFF. In DNA, the CDR3 is TGTGCCAGCAAGCGGGAGCGCTCCTACAATGAGCAGTTCTTC. V is TRBV6-2 or TRBV6-3 and J is TRBJ2-1; 8 bases map to TRBD2. CDR3 length: 14 residues. The junction had 2 bases not matched to a gene; V was cut back by 7 bases and J by 0 bases. From germline, CDR1 is MNHEY and CDR2 SVGEGT.

The chain links TRBV2 to TRBJ1-5; no reliable D call. The germline V gene has CDR1 SNHLY and CDR2 FYNNEI. Deletions cut 0 bases from V and 11 bases from J, with 11 bases between. This CDR3 comprises 13 residues. The CDR3 DNA sequence: TGTGCCAGCAGTGAAGCGCCTTTGCCGTCCCAGCATTTT. Amino acids: CASSEAPLPSQHF.

This chain connects TRBV30 to TRBJ2-2; D is unclear. The CDR3 contains 14 residues. V dropped 2 bases and J dropped 0 bases, with 7 bases sitting between them. CDR1 is GTSNPN, CDR2 SVGIG, per germline (reference sequence). The CDR3 nucleotides read TGTGCCTGGAGTTTTCGGACGAACACCGGGGAGCTGTTTTTT. Amino acid sequence: CAWSFRTNTGELFF.

This clonotype was seen more than once but under ten times. The rearrangement uses TRBV7-9 and TRBJ1-5; 10 bases agree with TRBD1. There are 13 residues in the CDR3. Germline values: CDR1 SEHNR, CDR2 FQNEAQ (reference sequence). Germline trimming cut 6 bases from V and 5 bases from J; bases unmatched to any gene: 1. CDR3: CASSGTGDQPQHF. CDR3 bases: TGTGCCAGCAGTGGGACAGGGGATCAGCCCCAGCATTTT.

This clonotype appeared a single time. The gene calls are TRBV20-1 and TRBJ1-1; 9 bases agree with TRBD1. Germline V CDR1 and CDR2: DFQATT, SNEGSKA (reference sequence). Trimming cost V 6 bases and J 4 bases; bases outside gene matches: 6. The CDR3 sequence is 13 residues long. CDR3 DNA sequence: TGCAGTGCGAGGACAGGGGTGGCCACTGAAGCTTTCTTT. Translation gives CSARTGVATEAFF.

This chain connects TRBV6-2 or TRBV6-3 to TRBJ1-2, with a tentative D call TRBD1 (6 bases). Trimming took off 3 bases at V and 8 bases at J, with 22 bases between the two ends. This CDR3 has 16 amino acids. CDR1 and CDR2 from the germline V gene are MNHEY and SVGEGT. The CDR3: CASSYSLRDTAGGYTF. Here the CDR3 DNA reads TGTGCCAGCAGTTATTCCCTCCGGGACACCGCAGGGGGCTACACCTTC.

Here the CDR3 DNA reads TGTGCCTGGAGAAAAGTCTTAACCCTCACGACAGGGGGTTCGAGCACCGGGGAGCTGTTTTTT. This gives the protein CAWRKVLTLTTGGSSTGELFF. The J gene is TRBJ2-2, the V gene TRBV30; 9 nucleotides align to TRBD1. This CDR3 is 21 amino acids long. The V gene end was trimmed by 3 bases and the J gene end by 4 bases; junction bases not matched to a gene: 24. The germline V gene has CDR1 GTSNPN and CDR2 SVGIG (reference sequence).

This chain uses TRBV6-1 with TRBJ2-2, with TRBD1 identical over 9 bases. CDR3 length equals 18 residues. The J segment lost 3 bases and the V segment lost 6 bases, leaving 14 bases of the junction unmatched. Germline CDR1 MNHNS, CDR2 SASEGT. CDR3 loop: CASSLRTGDRRDTGELFF. CDR3 sequence (DNA): TGTGCCAGCAGCCTCCGGACAGGGGATCGAAGGGACACCGGGGAGCTGTTTTTT.

This clonotype was seen a few times. The chain joins TRBV29-1 to TRBJ2-2; 12 bases are a match to TRBD2. With V trimmed by 6 bases and J by 6 bases, 5 bases remained unmatched. Looked up from germline, CDR1 is SQVTM and CDR2 is ANQGSEA. This CDR3 region has 14 residues. This CDR3 is CSVGGLAGPGELFF. As DNA, the CDR3 is TGCAGCGTGGGGGGACTAGCGGGTCCCGGGGAGCTGTTTTTT.

The rearrangement uses TRBV5-1 and TRBJ1-2; tentatively, D is TRBD1 (6 bases). From germline, CDR1 is SGHRS and CDR2 YFSETQ. V gave up 0 bases and J gave up 1 base, with 10 bases separating them. CDR3 length equals 15 residues. CDR3 in amino acids: CASSLEQGHNYGYTF. The CDR3 nucleotides are TGCGCCAGCAGCTTGGAGCAGGGGCATAACTATGGCTACACCTTC. Full variable domain (missing parts from reference TRBV5-1 and TRBJ1-2): KAGVTQTPRYLIKTRGQQVTLSCSPISGHRSVSWYQQTPGQGLQFLFEYFSETQRNKGNFPGRFSGRQFSNSRSEMNVSTLELGDSALYLCASSLEQGHNYGYTFGSGTRLTVV.

The chain is built from TRBV6-1 and TRBJ2-1; D is unclear. CDR1 is MNHNS and CDR2 is SASEGT in the germline V gene. This CDR3 region has 12 residues. V was trimmed by 0 bases and J by 8 bases, leaving 5 bases between them. The CDR3 region has the DNA TGTGCCAGCAGTGAAGCAAGGGATGAGCAGTTCTTC. Translated: CASSEARDEQFF.